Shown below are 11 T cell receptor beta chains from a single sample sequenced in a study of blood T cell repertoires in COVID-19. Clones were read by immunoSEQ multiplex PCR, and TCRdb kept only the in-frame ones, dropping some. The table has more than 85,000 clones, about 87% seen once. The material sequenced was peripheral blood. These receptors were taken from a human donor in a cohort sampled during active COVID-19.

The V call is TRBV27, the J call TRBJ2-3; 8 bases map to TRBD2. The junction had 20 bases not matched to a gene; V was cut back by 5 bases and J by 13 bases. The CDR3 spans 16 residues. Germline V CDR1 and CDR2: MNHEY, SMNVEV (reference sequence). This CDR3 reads CASSHPPGRGGSSEYF. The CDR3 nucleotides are TGTGCCAGCAGTCACCCCCCCGGGAGGGGGGGGTCCAGTGAGTATTTT.

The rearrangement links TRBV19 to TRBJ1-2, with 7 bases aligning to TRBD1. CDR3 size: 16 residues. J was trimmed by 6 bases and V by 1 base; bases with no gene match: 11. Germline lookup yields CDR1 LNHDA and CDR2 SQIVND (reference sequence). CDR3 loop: CASSIASVKGANGYTF. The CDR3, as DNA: TGTGCCAGTAGTATAGCCTCCGTGAAGGGGGCGAATGGCTACACCTTC. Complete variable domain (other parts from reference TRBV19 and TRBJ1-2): DGGITQSPKYLFRKEGQNVTLSCEQNLNHDAMYWYRQDPGQGLRLIYYSQIVNDFQKGDIAEGYSVSREKKESFPLTVTSAQKNPTAFYLCASSIASVKGANGYTFGSGTRLTVV.

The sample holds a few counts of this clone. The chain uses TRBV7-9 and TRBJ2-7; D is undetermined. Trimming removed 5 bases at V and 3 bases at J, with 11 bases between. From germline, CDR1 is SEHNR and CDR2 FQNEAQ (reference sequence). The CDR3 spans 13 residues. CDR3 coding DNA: TGTGCCAGCAGCACCGTTAACAACTACGAGCAGTACTTC. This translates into CASSTVNNYEQYF.

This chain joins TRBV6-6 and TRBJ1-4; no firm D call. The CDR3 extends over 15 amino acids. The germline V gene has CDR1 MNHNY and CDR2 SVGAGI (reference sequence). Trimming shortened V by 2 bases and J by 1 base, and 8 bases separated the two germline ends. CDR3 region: CASSYAERTNEKLFF. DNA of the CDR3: TGTGCCAGCAGTTACGCGGAGAGAACTAATGAAAAACTGTTTTTT.

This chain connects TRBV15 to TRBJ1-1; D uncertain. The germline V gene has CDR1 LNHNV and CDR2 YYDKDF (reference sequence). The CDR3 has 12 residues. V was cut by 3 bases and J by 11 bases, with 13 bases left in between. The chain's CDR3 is CATSSLEGEAFF. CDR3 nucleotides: TGTGCCACCAGCAGTCTGGAGGGAGAGGCTTTCTTT.

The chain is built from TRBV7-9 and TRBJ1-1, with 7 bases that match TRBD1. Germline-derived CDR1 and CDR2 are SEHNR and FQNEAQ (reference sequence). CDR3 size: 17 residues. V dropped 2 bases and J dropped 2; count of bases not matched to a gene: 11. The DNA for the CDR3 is TGTGCCAGCAGCTTAATTCTTTCCCGGGACAGAAACACTGAAGCTTTCTTT. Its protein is CASSLILSRDRNTEAFF.

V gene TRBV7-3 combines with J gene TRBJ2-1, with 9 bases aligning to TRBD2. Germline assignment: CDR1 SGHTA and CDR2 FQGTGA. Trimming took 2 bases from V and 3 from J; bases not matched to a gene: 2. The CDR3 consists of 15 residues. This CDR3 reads CASSLAGGFYNEQFF. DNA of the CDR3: TGTGCCAGCAGCTTAGCGGGGGGGTTCTACAATGAGCAGTTCTTC. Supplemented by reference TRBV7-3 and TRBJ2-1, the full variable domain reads GAGVSQTPSNKVTEKGKYVELRCDPISGHTALYWYRQSLGQGPEFLIYFQGTGAADDSGLPNDRFFAVRPEGSVSTLKIQRTERGDSAVYLCASSLAGGFYNEQFFGPGTRLTVL.

Here the CDR3 DNA reads TGTGCCAGCAGTTTATCGGTAGATTCTGGAAACACCATATATTTT. The encoded protein is CASSLSVDSGNTIYF. V usage is TRBV27 and J usage is TRBJ1-3; D unresolved. The CDR3 sequence is 15 residues long. Trimming shortened V by 0 bases and J by 1 base, and 7 bases separated the two germline ends. The germline gives CDR1 MNHEY, CDR2 SMNVEV (reference sequence).

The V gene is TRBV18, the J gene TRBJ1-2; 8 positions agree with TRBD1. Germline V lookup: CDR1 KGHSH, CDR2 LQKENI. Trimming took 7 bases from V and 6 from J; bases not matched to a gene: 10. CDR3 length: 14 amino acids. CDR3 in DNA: TGTGCCAGCTTATATCGCCAGGGGGCTGATGGCTACACCTTC. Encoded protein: CASLYRQGADGYTF.

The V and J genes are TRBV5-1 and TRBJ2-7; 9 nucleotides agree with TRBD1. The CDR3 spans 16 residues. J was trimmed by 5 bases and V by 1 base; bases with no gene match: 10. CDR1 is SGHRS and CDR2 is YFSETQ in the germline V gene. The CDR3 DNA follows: TGCGCCAGCAGCTTGCAAGCCGGGACAGGGAATAACGAGCAGTACTTC. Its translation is CASSLQAGTGNNEQYF.

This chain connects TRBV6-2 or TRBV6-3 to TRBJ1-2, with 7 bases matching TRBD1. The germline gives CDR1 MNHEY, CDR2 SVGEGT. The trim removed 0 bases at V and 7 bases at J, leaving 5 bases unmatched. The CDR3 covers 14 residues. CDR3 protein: CASSYSKDRFGYTF. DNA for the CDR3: TGTGCCAGCAGTTACTCGAAGGACAGGTTTGGCTACACCTTC.